Following are 12 T cell receptor beta chains from one sample sequenced in a study of blood T cell repertoires in COVID-19. The method was immunoSEQ multiplex PCR; TCRdb's version includes in-frame clones alone and lacks a portion of them. The table lists about 40,000 clones, about 87% of them singletons. Sequenced material: peripheral blood. The source is a woman in her 70s with acute or convalescent COVID-19.

This clone occurred a few times. CDR3 loop: CASKGGRRNEQYV. In nucleotides, the CDR3 is TGTGCCAGCAAGGGGGGGAGGCGCAACGAGCAGTACGTC. This chain joins TRBV19 and TRBJ2-7; a weak D match, TRBD2 (7 bases). This CDR3 is 13 amino acids long. Trimming pared 9 bases from V and 5 bases from J, leaving 17 bases between. Germline CDR1 and CDR2: LNHDA and SQIVND (reference sequence).

This sequence joins TRBV10-2 and TRBJ2-3; 8 positions match TRBD1. Losses at the gene ends were 6 bases for V and 4 bases for J; bases not matched to a gene: 3. The CDR3 runs to 13 residues. CDR1 is WSHSY, CDR2 SAAADI, per germline. The CDR3 nucleotides are TGCGCCAGCAGCTCAGGGGGCGCAGATACGCAGTATTTT. This codes for CASSSGGADTQYF.

Only a few counts were recorded for this clone. The genes are TRBV2 and TRBJ1-4; tentative D call: TRBD1 (5 bases). V lost 3 bases to trimming and J lost 5 bases, with 10 bases between them. This CDR3 spans 14 amino acids. Looked up from germline, CDR1 is SNHLY and CDR2 is FYNNEI. DNA for the CDR3: TGTGCCAGCAGTGATGGGGCTGGCAATGAAAAACTGTTTTTT. It yields the protein CASSDGAGNEKLFF.

This CDR3 reads CATSPGTVRNTIYF. In DNA, the CDR3 is TGTGCCACCTCCCCCGGGACAGTCCGAAACACCATATATTTT. V and J are TRBV11-2 and TRBJ1-3, with TRBD1 matching over 7 bases. CDR3 length: 14 residues. Germline CDR1 is SGHAT and CDR2 is FQNNGV. V lost 10 bases and J lost 5; bases outside the gene matches: 11.

This rearrangement joins TRBV4-3 to TRBJ2-1; D perhaps matches TRBD2 (6 bases). V shed 0 bases and J shed 11 bases, with 11 bases lying between them. This CDR3 spans 13 amino acids. Germline CDR1 is LGHNA and CDR2 is YSLEER. CDR3 bases: TGCGCCAGCAGCCAAGAATTTCTAGCGCAGCAGTTCTTC. As protein: CASSQEFLAQQFF.

This chain joins TRBV14 and TRBJ1-1; 9 bases align to TRBD1. The J segment lost 6 bases and the V segment lost 4 bases, leaving 9 bases of the junction unmatched. The CDR3 sequence is 15 residues long. Germline V gene data show CDR1 as SGHDN and CDR2 as FVKESK. The CDR3 region has the DNA TGTGCCAGCAGCCGCGTGGGACAGGGATGGGCTGAAGCTTTCTTT. This sequence encodes CASSRVGQGWAEAFF.

This clone was detected once. The chain employs TRBV19 and TRBJ2-2; 10 bases match TRBD2. Trimming removed 6 bases from V and 0 bases from J; junction bases left unmatched: 1. Germline-derived CDR1 and CDR2 are LNHDA and SQIVND (reference sequence). The CDR3 contains 15 residues. CDR3 DNA: TGTGCCAGTAGAGGACTAGCGGCGAACACCGGGGAGCTGTTTTTT. Protein product: CASRGLAANTGELFF.

The rearrangement joins TRBV30 to TRBJ2-2; 9 nucleotides align to TRBD2. V shed 3 bases and J 2 bases; nucleotides not matched to a gene: 4. The CDR3 has 15 residues. Germline V CDR1 and CDR2: GTSNPN, SVGIG (reference sequence). CDR3 loop: CAWSFSGSNTGELFF. DNA for the CDR3: TGTGCCTGGAGCTTTAGCGGGAGTAACACCGGGGAGCTGTTTTTT. Variable domain in full (rest from reference TRBV30 and TRBJ2-2): SQTIHQWPATLVQPVGSPLSLECTVEGTSNPNLYWYRQAAGRGLQLLFYSVGIGQISSEVPQNLSASRPQDRQFILSSKKLLLSDSGFYLCAWSFSGSNTGELFFGEGSRLTVL.

The chain couples TRBV23-1 to TRBJ2-7, with 8 bases lining up with TRBD2. TRBV23-1 is annotated as an ORF whose role is uncertain. V dropped 0 bases and J dropped 3; count of bases not matched to a gene: 10. CDR3 length equals 17 residues. CDR3 coding DNA: TGCGCCAGCAGTCAATCTACTGCGCTAGCGGGTCACTACGAGCAGTACGTC. Its protein is CASSQSTALAGHYEQYV.

The J gene is TRBJ2-6, the V gene TRBV27; maybe TRBD1 (6 bases). There are 13 residues in the CDR3. The germline V and J ends were trimmed by 5 bases and 8 bases, with 10 bases remaining between them. Germline V gene lookup returns CDR1 MNHEY and CDR2 SMNVEV (reference sequence). The CDR3 sequence is CASSKQGPNVLTF. The CDR3 nucleotides are TGTGCCAGCAGTAAACAGGGACCCAACGTCCTGACTTTC.

V usage is TRBV18 and J usage is TRBJ2-3, with 9 bases aligning to TRBD2. V shed 3 bases and J 2 bases; nucleotides not matched to a gene: 6. The germline CDR1 and CDR2 sequences are KGHSH and LQKENI. This CDR3 region has 16 residues. CDR3 region: CASSPKAGGITDTQYF. The CDR3 DNA sequence: TGTGCCAGCTCACCCAAAGCGGGAGGCATCACAGATACGCAGTATTTT.

J is TRBJ1-5 and V is TRBV3-1 (or the pseudogene TRBV3-2); D is ambiguous. The CDR3 runs to 15 residues. The germline V gene has CDR1 LGHDT and CDR2 YNNKEL (reference sequence). Between the trimmed V and J ends, which lost 1 base and 2 bases, there was a span of 9 bases. The DNA of the CDR3 is TGTGCCAGCAGCCAAGGGTGGGAGGGCAATCAGCCCCAGCATTTT. It specifies CASSQGWEGNQPQHF.